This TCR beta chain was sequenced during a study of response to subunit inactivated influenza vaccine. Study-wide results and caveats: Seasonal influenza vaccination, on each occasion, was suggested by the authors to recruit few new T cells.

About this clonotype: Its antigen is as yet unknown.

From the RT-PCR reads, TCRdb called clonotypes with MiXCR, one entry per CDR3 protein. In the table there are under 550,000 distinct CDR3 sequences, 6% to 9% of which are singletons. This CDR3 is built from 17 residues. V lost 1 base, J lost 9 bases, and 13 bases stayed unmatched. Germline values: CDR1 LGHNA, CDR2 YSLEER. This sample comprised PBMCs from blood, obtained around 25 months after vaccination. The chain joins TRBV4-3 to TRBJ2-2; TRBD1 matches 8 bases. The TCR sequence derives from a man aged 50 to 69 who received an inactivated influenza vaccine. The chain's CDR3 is CASSQGVGQGRSRELFF. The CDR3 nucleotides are TGCGCCAGCAGCCAAGGCGTTGGACAGGGTCGGAGCCGGGAGCTGTTTTTT.